Many counts were recorded for the clone carrying this T cell receptor beta chain. Germline-derived CDR1 and CDR2 are ENHRY and SYGVKD. The CDR3 extends over 14 amino acids. V shed 6 bases and J 1 base; nucleotides not matched to a gene: 3. These data belong to a study of CD8 T cells in ankylosing spondylitis. TCRdb fed the 5' RACE reads into MiXCR, producing one record per CDR3 protein. The sample has around 150,000 distinct CDR3 sequences; around 10% are singletons. The V gene is TRBV10-3, the J gene TRBJ1-1, with TRBD1 identical over 9 bases. The sample comprised blood, either unsorted or a sorted T cell fraction (not recorded which). This TCR was sampled from a male donor with ankylosing spondylitis or in good health (not recorded which). The CDR3 region has the DNA TGTGCCATCAGAACGGACAGGGGGAACACTGAAGCTTTCTTT. It encodes CAIRTDRGNTEAFF.